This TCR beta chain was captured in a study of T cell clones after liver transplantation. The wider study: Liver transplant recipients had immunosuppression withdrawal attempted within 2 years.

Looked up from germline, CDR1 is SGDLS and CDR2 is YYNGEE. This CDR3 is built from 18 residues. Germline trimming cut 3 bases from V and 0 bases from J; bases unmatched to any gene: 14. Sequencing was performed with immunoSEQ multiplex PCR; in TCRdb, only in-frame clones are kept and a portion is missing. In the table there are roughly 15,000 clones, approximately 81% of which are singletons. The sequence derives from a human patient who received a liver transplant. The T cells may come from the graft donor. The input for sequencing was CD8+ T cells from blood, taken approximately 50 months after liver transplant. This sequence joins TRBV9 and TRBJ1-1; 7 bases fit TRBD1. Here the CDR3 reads CASSGPGTAYPLNTEAFF. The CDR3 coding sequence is TGTGCCAGCAGCGGTCCCGGGACAGCCTACCCCCTGAACACTGAAGCTTTCTTT. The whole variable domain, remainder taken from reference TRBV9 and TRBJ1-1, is DSGVTQTPKHLITATGQRVTLRCSPRSGDLSVYWYQQSLDQGLQFLIQYYNGEERAKGNILERFSAQQFPDLHSELNLSSLELGDSALYFCASSGPGTAYPLNTEAFFGQGTRLTVV.